This is a list of T cell receptor beta chains from one sample in a study of tumor-infiltrating lymphocytes in primary liver carcinoma. TCRdb reprocessed the multiplex PCR reads via MiXCR and lists one record per CDR3 protein. The sample has more than 20,000 distinct CDR3 sequences, about three quarters seen once; the top ten hold 40%. Material: liver tumor tissue from sampling region 1. The receptor source for this set is a woman in her 30s with primary liver carcinoma and hepatitis B virus infection. Both conserved end residues are part of each CDR3. D genes are given only for firm matches. Clone size is stated in some rows and not others, as once, few, many or a class when expanded.

TRBJ2-5,-,TRBV10-3,-,TGTGACATCAGTGAGTCGGCTACCAGACAAGAGACCCATTATTTC,CDISESATRQETHYF
TRBJ2-1,-,TRBV11-3,-,TGTGCCTGCGCTAGTGGGGGTGGGAATGAGCAATTCTTC,CACASGGGNEQFF
TRBJ2-7,TRBD1,TRBV6-5,once,TGTGCCAGCAGGCCCGCACGGGACAGACACTATGAGCACTACTTC,CASRPARDRHYEHYF
TRBJ2-3,TRBD1,TRBV11-2,many,TGTGCCAGCAGCTCCGGGACAGGTCTAAGCACAGATACGCAGTATTTT,CASSSGTGLSTDTQYF
TRBJ1-1,TRBD1,TRBV11-2,-,TGTGCCAGCAACGCTCGGGTCAGGGGGCACAAGAGATGGAGTAACACTAAAGCTTTCTTT,CASNARVRGHKRWSNTKAFF
TRBJ2-2,-,TRBV11-2,-,TGTGCCAGCAGCGCCCGACAGGGAGGGACCGGGGAGCTGTTTTTT,CASSARQGGTGELFF
TRBJ1-5,-,TRBV10-3,-,TGTGCCGTTGGGGGGCAGGAGAATCAGCCCCAGCATTTT,CAVGGQENQPQHF
TRBJ2-7,TRBD1,TRBV5-6,-,TGTGCTAGCAGCTTACGGACAGGGCTGCCGCAGTACTTC,CASSLRTGLPQYF
TRBJ1-2,-,TRBV11-2,-,TGTGCCAGCACTCAGGAGGTGGGTAGAGGCTACACCTTC,CASTQEVGRGYTF
TRBJ1-2,-,TRBV29-1,-,TGCAGTGTTTCGGGCATGTCATATGGCTACACCTTC,CSVSGMSYGYTF
TRBJ2-7,-,TRBV2,-,TGTGCCAGCAGTCTAACCCAGGGGTGCGAGCAGTACTTC,CASSLTQGCEQYF
TRBJ2-2,-,TRBV25-1,-,TGTGCCTTTCATAGCGCTCCGTCGCCTTACACCGGGGAGCTGTTTTTT,CAFHSAPSPYTGELFF
TRBJ1-2,-,TRBV6-1,-,TGTGCCAGCGGCGAGCGGTTCTTGGTCCTTAGATCTAACTATGGCTACACCTTC,CASGERFLVLRSNYGYTF
TRBJ2-7,-,TRBV11-2,-,TGTGCCAGTAAGATTGCGGGGAAATACGACCAGTACTTC,CASKIAGKYDQYF
TRBJ2-3,TRBD2,TRBV11-2,-,TGTGCCAGCAGCCAGGGACTAGTCCCTAGCACAGATACGCAGTATTTT,CASSQGLVPSTDTQYF
TRBJ2-5,-,TRBV12-3/TRBV12-4,-,TGTGCCAGCAGCACCTACCCCGGGGGCGAAGGGACACAGTACTTC,CASSTYPGGEGTQYF
TRBJ2-7,-,TRBV28,-,TGTGCCAGCAGTTTTTTGGGACTTGAGGGAGCTGGCGAGCAGTACTTC,CASSFLGLEGAGEQYF
TRBJ2-5,-,TRBV12-3/TRBV12-4,few,TGTGCCAGCTGCACCTACCCCGGGAGCAAAGAGATCCAGTACTTC,CASCTYPGSKEIQYF
TRBJ2-3,-,TRBV6-5,-,TGCGCCAGCAATGAAGCAGGATCTCAAGATACGCAGTATTTT,CASNEAGSQDTQYF
TRBJ1-4,-,TRBV6-6,-,TGTGCCAGCAGTAACAGGGCCTATAATGAAAAACTGTTTTTT,CASSNRAYNEKLFF
TRBJ2-1,-,TRBV7-9,-,TGTGGCAGCAGCTTGCTTCTGATTTTTAATGAGCAGTTCTTC,CGSSLLLIFNEQFF
TRBJ2-7,-,TRBV11-2,-,TGTACCAGCAGCGTTGACATTGCCTCCTACGAGCAGTACTTC,CTSSVDIASYEQYF
TRBJ1-6,-,TRBV11-3,-,TGTGCCAACAGCTTTAAGTGGAGTTATAATTCACCCCTCCAATTT,CANSFKWSYNSPLQF
TRBJ2-2,-,TRBV6-5,-,TGTGCCAGCAATCCGCGAACAGGGTTCACCAGGGAGCTGTTTTTT,CASNPRTGFTRELFF
TRBJ1-1,-,TRBV11-1,once,TGTGCCAGCAGCTCAACTGTGACAGTGAGCACTGAAGCTTTCTTT,CASSSTVTVSTEAFF
TRBJ1-2,-,TRBV11-2,-,TGTGCCAGCAGCACATATGGACAGCCGGGTGGCTACACCTTC,CASSTYGQPGGYTF
TRBJ2-5,-,TRBV11-1,few,TGTGCCAGCAGCGGGACGGCACGGAGCCAGTACTTC,CASSGTARSQYF
TRBJ2-7,-,TRBV29-1,-,TGCAGCGTATACTCAGGAAGCTGCGAACAGTACTTC,CSVYSGSCEQYF
TRBJ2-1,TRBD2,TRBV13,-,TGTGTTAGCAGGGAGGGGAACGGCAATGAGCAGTTCTTC,CVSREGNGNEQFF
TRBJ2-3,-,TRBV4-3,-,TGCGCCAGCAGGCAGTCGGTCTGGCTGGGTGATCCCGATGATATGCGGTATTTT,CASRQSVWLGDPDDMRYF
TRBJ2-3,-,TRBV5-4,-,TGTGCCAGCAGCGTAAACGGACATCCTCCACCCACATATACGCAGTATTTT,CASSVNGHPPPTYTQYF
TRBJ2-3,-,TRBV5-4,-,TGTGCCAGCTGCGTAGACGGACACTCTCCACCCACATATACGCAGTATTTT,CASCVDGHSPPTYTQYF
TRBJ2-2,-,TRBV11-2,-,TGTGCCAGTATCTTAGATCGGACCGTAACCGGGGAGCTGTTTTTT,CASILDRTVTGELFF